Below, 32 T cell receptor beta chains from the same sample are listed, as sequenced in a study of T-cell reconstitution after alpha-beta-depleted transplantation in children. Unique molecular identifiers were used in preparing the TCRbeta library. TCRdb re-called the PCR reads through MiXCR, storing one row per CDR3 protein. The sample records around 110,000 distinct CDR3 sequences, about 9.4% being singletons. The sequences come from PBMCs, collected before TCRalphabeta/CD19-depleted stem cell transplant. These TCRs come from a boy aged 2 to 10 with acute lymphoblastic leukemia, due to receive a stem cell transplant.

A few counts support this clonotype. The rearrangement links TRBV6-1 to TRBJ1-1; the match to TRBD1 covers 11 bases. Germline CDR1 and CDR2: MNHNS and SASEGT. The CDR3 has 14 residues. J was trimmed by 5 bases and V by 6 bases; bases with no gene match: 5. CDR3 in amino acids: CASRGGTGGTEAFF. DNA of the CDR3: TGTGCCAGCAGGGGTGGGACAGGGGGAACTGAAGCTTTCTTT.

This clonotype was seen many times. V is TRBV6-5 and J is TRBJ2-7; the D gene is possibly TRBD1 (6 bases). V shed 2 bases and J shed 2 bases, with 10 bases lying between them. Germline CDR1 and CDR2: MNHEY and SVGAGI. This CDR3 has 14 amino acids. The CDR3 loop is CASSYVGHTYEQYF. The CDR3 DNA follows: TGTGCCAGCAGTTACGTGGGACACACCTACGAGCAGTACTTC.

Only a few counts were recorded for this clonotype. The chain couples TRBV20-1 to TRBJ2-7; TRBD1 is a possible D gene (6 bases). The CDR3 runs to 14 residues. The germline CDR1 and CDR2 sequences are DFQATT and SNEGSKA (reference sequence). The ends were cut back, 5 bases at V and 0 bases at J, with 14 bases in the middle. The CDR3 sequence is CSAAGQRSSYEQYF. CDR3 bases: TGCAGTGCTGCCGGACAGCGAAGCTCCTACGAGCAGTACTTC.

V is TRBV7-2 and J is TRBJ2-7; 10 bases align to TRBD2. The CDR3 consists of 17 residues. V lost 4 bases, J lost 9 bases, and 18 bases stayed unmatched. Germline CDR1 is SGHTA and CDR2 is FQGNSA. In DNA form, the CDR3 reads TGTGCCAGCAGCTCGCCTAGGAGCGGGAGGGTGGCGCGCGGGCAGTACTTC. This codes for CASSSPRSGRVARGQYF.

This clonotype was seen a handful of times. This chain joins TRBV5-1 and TRBJ2-6, with 16 bases that match TRBD2. The germline CDR1 and CDR2 sequences are SGHRS and YFSETQ. This CDR3 is built from 22 residues. Trimming removed 8 bases from V and 0 bases from J; junction bases left unmatched: 17. Written as DNA, the CDR3 is TGCGCCAGTCAACGCCTGCCGGGACTAGCGGGAGGGATGGGCTCTGGGGCCAACGTCCTGACTTTC. Protein sequence: CASQRLPGLAGGMGSGANVLTF.

This chain uses TRBV28 with TRBJ2-6; TRBD2 matches 8 bases. The CDR3 is 17 amino acids. The junction had 10 bases not matched to a gene; V was cut back by 5 bases and J by 4 bases. From germline, CDR1 is MDHEN and CDR2 SYDVKM. For the CDR3, the DNA is TGTGCCAGCAGTACTAGCGGAGCTAGAAACGGGGCCAACGTCCTGACTTTC. Encoded protein: CASSTSGARNGANVLTF.

A few counts support this clonotype. The V gene is TRBV7-9, the J gene TRBJ2-5; no firm D call. Trimming shortened V by 5 bases and J by 3 bases, and 16 bases separated the two germline ends. The CDR3 has 15 amino acids. From germline, CDR1 is SEHNR and CDR2 FQNEAQ (reference sequence). This chain's CDR3 is CASSVQSDPKETQYF. The CDR3, as DNA: TGTGCCAGCAGCGTCCAAAGTGATCCAAAAGAGACCCAGTACTTC.

This chain joins TRBV12-3 or TRBV12-4 and TRBJ2-4; D perhaps matches TRBD1 (5 bases). The CDR3 sequence is 18 residues long. The V end lost 1 base, the J end lost 0 bases, and 16 bases lay between the germline ends. The CDR3 sequence is CASSLGSGAYEAKNIQYF. For the CDR3, the DNA is TGTGCCAGCAGTTTAGGGAGTGGGGCTTACGAAGCCAAAAACATTCAGTACTTC.

The table lists this clonotype with many counts. The CDR3 DNA is TGCGCCAGCAGCTTGGGGGGGGCGTCGGACTATGGCTACACCTTC. Translation gives CASSLGGASDYGYTF. The rearrangement uses TRBV5-1 and TRBJ1-2, with D tentatively TRBD1 (6 bases). The CDR3 runs to 15 residues. Per germline, CDR1 SGHRS and CDR2 YFSETQ. Trimming took off 0 bases at V and 3 bases at J, with 12 bases between the two ends.

Only a few counts were recorded for this clonotype. The chain links TRBV2 to TRBJ2-1, with 13 positions matching TRBD2. V lost 5 bases to trimming and J lost 4 bases; unmatched junction nucleotides: 5. CDR1 is SNHLY, CDR2 FYNNEI, per germline. CDR3 length equals 16 residues. The CDR3 here is CASSPPTSGRYNEQFF. CDR3 DNA: TGTGCCAGCAGTCCGCCGACTAGCGGGAGGTACAATGAGCAGTTCTTC.

This clonotype has a count of ten or more. This sequence joins TRBV10-1 and TRBJ2-5, with 7 bases matching TRBD2. Germline CDR1 and CDR2: WNHNN and SYGVQD (reference sequence). The CDR3 runs 14 residues. The V and J ends lost 11 bases and 2 bases, in that order; junction bases with no gene match: 11. CDR3 in DNA: TGCGCCGAACCGGTTAGCGGGTCTCAAGAGACCCAGTACTTC. Its protein product is CAEPVSGSQETQYF.

The chain carries TRBV4-1 and TRBJ2-7; D is undetermined. V lost 0 bases and J 3 bases, leaving 0 bases between the germline ends. This CDR3 is 11 amino acids long. Germline V CDR1 and CDR2: MGHRA, YSYEKL. This CDR3 is CASSQDYEQYF. CDR3 nucleotides: TGCGCCAGCAGCCAAGACTACGAGCAGTACTTC.

The CDR3 region has the DNA TGTGCCAGCAGTCCCAGAACCCGACAGGGTCTAATAACACAAATAACCTACAATGAGCAGTTCTTC. Its translation is CASSPRTRQGLITQITYNEQFF. The chain carries TRBV6-2 or TRBV6-3 and TRBJ2-1; 7 bases are shared with TRBD1. After removal of 5 bases from V and 2 bases from J, the junction contained 27 bases not matched to a gene. The CDR3 extends over 22 amino acids. Germline CDR1 MNHEY, CDR2 SVGEGT.

V is TRBV5-1 and J is TRBJ1-6; TRBD1 matches at 7 bases. The CDR3 has 16 residues. The germline gives CDR1 SGHRS, CDR2 YFSETQ. The trim removed 4 bases at V and 6 bases at J, leaving 10 bases unmatched. The CDR3 loop reads CASSAAPGQPNSPLHF. Written as DNA, the CDR3 is TGCGCCAGCAGCGCGGCGCCGGGACAGCCTAATTCACCCCTCCACTTT.

This clonotype has a handful of counts. This chain connects TRBV11-2 to TRBJ1-6; 9 positions match TRBD1. Germline CDR1 is SGHAT and CDR2 is FQNNGV. Trimming cost V 5 bases and J 7 bases; bases outside gene matches: 18. The CDR3 is 19 residues long. CDR3 DNA sequence: TGTGCCAGCAGCAAAAACCGGGGTAGCTGGACAGGGGAAAATTCACCCCTCCACTTT. It yields the protein CASSKNRGSWTGENSPLHF.

This chain connects TRBV27 to TRBJ2-2; TRBD2 matches at 13 bases. The CDR3 has 17 residues. Trimming cost V 1 base and J 6 bases; bases outside gene matches: 5. The germline gives CDR1 MNHEY, CDR2 SMNVEV (reference sequence). Here the CDR3 reads CASSLLGLAGWAGELFF. As DNA, the CDR3 is TGTGCCAGCAGTTTATTGGGACTAGCGGGATGGGCCGGGGAGCTGTTTTTT.

This clonotype has more than one count but fewer than ten. This chain links TRBV7-6 with TRBJ2-7; 12 nucleotides match TRBD2. V lost 5 bases to trimming and J lost 7 bases; unmatched junction nucleotides: 6. The CDR3 consists of 14 residues. Looked up from germline, CDR1 is SGHVS and CDR2 is FNYEAQ. CDR3 nucleotides: TGTGCCAGCAGCCGACTAGCGGGAGACCTTGAGCAGTACTTC. This gives the protein CASSRLAGDLEQYF.

The CDR3 is CASSLTGDGYTF. CDR3 nucleotides: TGTGCCAGCAGCCTGACAGGGGATGGCTACACCTTC. This chain connects TRBV7-8 to TRBJ1-2; 8 nucleotides agree with TRBD1. The germline V gene has CDR1 SGHVS and CDR2 FQNEAQ. CDR3 length: 12 residues. V gave up 5 bases and J gave up 6 bases; unmatched junction bases: 2. The variable domain in full, completed from reference TRBV7-8 and TRBJ1-2, reads GAGVSQSPRYKVAKRGQDVALRCDPISGHVSLFWYQQALGQGPEFLTYFQNEAQLDKSGLPSDRFFAERPEGSVSTLKIQRTQQEDSAVYLCASSLTGDGYTFGSGTRLTVV.

This clonotype was seen many times. The rearrangement uses TRBV6-5 and TRBJ2-3; the D is unclear. Trimming took off 2 bases at V and 0 bases at J, with 12 bases between the two ends. CDR1 and CDR2 from the germline V gene are MNHEY and SVGAGI. The CDR3 loop spans 16 amino acids. The CDR3 DNA follows: TGTGCCAGCAGTTACGGTGCCGTACGTAGCACAGATACGCAGTATTTT. It is translated as CASSYGAVRSTDTQYF.

This clonotype was detected a few times. The V gene is TRBV12-5, the J gene TRBJ1-5; no reliable D call. Germline assignment: CDR1 LGHNT and CDR2 FRNRAP. The V and J ends lost 4 bases and 1 base respectively, with 8 bases between them. This CDR3 region has 14 residues. This CDR3 reads CASGSSGSNQPQHF. The CDR3 DNA follows: TGTGCTAGTGGTTCGTCCGGGAGCAATCAGCCCCAGCATTTT.

The chain carries TRBV5-1 and TRBJ2-1, with D hard to call. The germline V gene has CDR1 SGHRS and CDR2 YFSETQ. The ends were cut back, 4 bases at V and 7 bases at J, with 12 bases in the middle. This CDR3 has 13 amino acids. CDR3 amino acids: CASSLTLGNEQFF. The CDR3 nucleotides read TGCGCCAGCAGCCTAACTCTGGGGAATGAGCAGTTCTTC.

This chain links TRBV20-1 with TRBJ1-2, with D uncertain. The CDR3 is 12 amino acids. The V gene's germline CDR1 is DFQATT and CDR2 SNEGSKA (reference sequence). Between the trimmed V and J ends, which lost 2 bases and 5 bases, there was a span of 9 bases. As DNA, the CDR3 is TGCAGTGCTAGAACGGCGCTTTATGGCTACACCTTC. Amino acid sequence: CSARTALYGYTF.

This clonotype was recorded many times. The chain links TRBV29-1 to TRBJ2-3; the match to TRBD1 covers 8 bases. Germline V gives CDR1 SQVTM, CDR2 ANQGSEA. CDR3 length equals 12 residues. With V trimmed by 6 bases and J by 4 bases, 3 bases remained unmatched. The CDR3 DNA reads as TGCAGCGTATGGACAGGGCCAGATACGCAGTATTTT. Translated, it gives CSVWTGPDTQYF.

As concerns this clonotype: Germline is not matched at one junction end, which may reflect a read error. The chain is built from TRBV7-6 and TRBJ2-3, with D hard to call. Germline CDR1 reads SGHVS; CDR2 reads FNYEAQ. The CDR3 sequence is 15 residues long. The CDR3 is CASSPLSGGTDRQYF. The CDR3 region has the DNA TGTGCCAGCAGTCCCTTAAGTGGTGGCACAGATAGGCAGTATTTT. Full variable domain (missing parts from reference TRBV7-6 and TRBJ2-3): GAGVSQSPRYKVTKRGQDVALRCDPISGHVSLYWYRQALGQGPEFLTYFNYEAQQDKSGLPNDRFSAERPEGSISTLTIQRTEQRDSAMYRCASSPLSGGTDRQYFGPGTRLTVL.

In its sample, this clonotype was seen a few times. This CDR3 reads CASSVGRTSTDTQYF. In nucleotides, the CDR3 is TGTGCCAGCAGTGTTGGCCGTACTAGCACAGATACGCAGTATTTT. V and J are TRBV2 and TRBJ2-3; D gene unclear. This CDR3 is 15 amino acids long. V was shortened by 4 bases and J by 0 bases, with 11 bases between the two germline ends. CDR1 SNHLY and CDR2 FYNNEI come from the germline V gene.

At least ten counts were recorded for this clonotype. This chain uses TRBV10-1 with TRBJ2-5, with D possibly called TRBD1 or TRBD2 (5 bases each). The germline V and J ends were trimmed by 5 bases and 5 bases, with 15 bases remaining between them. This CDR3 is 14 amino acids long. The germline CDR1 and CDR2 sequences are WNHNN and SYGVQD (reference sequence). CDR3 in amino acids: CASSPGRDGETQYF. In nucleotides, the CDR3 is TGCGCCAGCAGTCCGGGACGGGACGGTGAGACCCAGTACTTC.

This clonotype was seen repeatedly, ten times or more. The V gene is TRBV7-6, the J gene TRBJ2-3; perhaps TRBD2 as D (6 bases). Germline lookup yields CDR1 SGHVS and CDR2 FNYEAQ. The ends were cut back, 2 bases at V and 4 bases at J, with 10 bases in the middle. The CDR3 has 14 residues. In DNA form, the CDR3 reads TGTGCCAGCAGCTTAAACGAGCGGGCAGATACGCAGTATTTT. This sequence encodes CASSLNERADTQYF.

This rearrangement joins TRBV10-3 to TRBJ1-1; D might be TRBD1 (5 bases). Trimming cost V 4 bases and J 1 base, with 7 bases left between them. In germline, CDR1 is ENHRY, CDR2 SYGVKD. This CDR3 spans 13 amino acids. CDR3 sequence: CAISVGGNTEAFF. CDR3 DNA sequence: TGTGCCATCAGTGTCGGGGGGAACACTGAAGCTTTCTTT.

This clonotype came up a few times. DNA for the CDR3: TGTGCCAGCAGCTTACTGCAGGACAGGGCCGATGGCTACACCTTC. Protein sequence: CASSLLQDRADGYTF. V is TRBV7-9 and J is TRBJ1-2; TRBD1 matches 8 bases. The CDR3 consists of 15 residues. CDR1 and CDR2 (germline): SEHNR, FQNEAQ (reference sequence). The V gene end was trimmed by 2 bases and the J gene end by 6 bases; junction bases not matched to a gene: 8.

This clonotype appeared many times. The genes are TRBV5-5 and TRBJ2-7; D might be TRBD1 or TRBD2, each matching 5 bases. Germline CDR1 and CDR2: SGHKS and YYEKEE (reference sequence). V lost 3 bases and J lost 2, with 15 bases in between. The CDR3 length is 15 residues. CDR3 nucleotides: TGTGCCAGCAGCTCCGGAGGCCCAGGGACCTACGAGCAGTACTTC. Translation: CASSSGGPGTYEQYF.

This clonotype was observed at least ten times. The J gene is TRBJ2-7, the V gene TRBV7-8; 11 bases are a match to TRBD2. V was pared by 5 bases and J by 0 bases, with 15 bases of the junction left unmatched. Germline lookup yields CDR1 SGHVS and CDR2 FQNEAQ. This CDR3 is built from 19 residues. The CDR3 region has the DNA TGTGCCAGCAGCCGCGCCCTTACTAGCGGGAGTGCCATCTCCTACGAGCAGTACTTC. Protein: CASSRALTSGSAISYEQYF.

The sample holds many counts of this clonotype. CDR3 loop: CASTPDRGGEKLFF. As DNA, the CDR3 is TGTGCCAGCACTCCGGACAGGGGAGGCGAAAAACTGTTTTTT. This rearrangement joins TRBV6-1 to TRBJ1-4; 9 nucleotides line up with TRBD1. Per the germline V gene, CDR1 is MNHNS and CDR2 is SASEGT. The CDR3 is 14 residues long. Trimming took 7 bases from V and 8 from J; bases not matched to a gene: 8.